This TCR beta chain stems from a study of T cells expressing NK-cell markers. Study-level background: It was from sorted CD3+CD56+NKG2C+, CD3+CD56+NKG2C- and CD3+CD56-NKG2C+ T cells that TCR beta repertoires came. HCMV seropositivity marked seven of the eight sequenced donors; one was seronegative. Study-level results: No clear determination of HCMV specificity was made for expanded NKG2C+ T cell clones.

Per the germline V gene, CDR1 is LGHDT and CDR2 is YNNKEL (reference sequence). The CDR3 runs 15 residues. Concerning this clonotype itself: Its antigen is as yet unknown.

TCRdb re-called the 5' RACE reads; one entry per CDR3 protein, DNA not given. The clone table shows over 150,000 distinct CDR3 sequences, with the ten largest holding roughly 21%. The chain couples TRBV3-1 to TRBJ2-1; the D gene TCRdb calls, TRBD1, cannot be checked with no DNA. The TCR sequence derives from a man aged 18-70 years in good health. Material: blood T cells: a sorted CD56 or NKG2C T cell subset, CD4+ or CD8+ T cells, or bulk PBMC T cells (not recorded which). The CDR3 protein is CASSQEYGGGYEQFF.